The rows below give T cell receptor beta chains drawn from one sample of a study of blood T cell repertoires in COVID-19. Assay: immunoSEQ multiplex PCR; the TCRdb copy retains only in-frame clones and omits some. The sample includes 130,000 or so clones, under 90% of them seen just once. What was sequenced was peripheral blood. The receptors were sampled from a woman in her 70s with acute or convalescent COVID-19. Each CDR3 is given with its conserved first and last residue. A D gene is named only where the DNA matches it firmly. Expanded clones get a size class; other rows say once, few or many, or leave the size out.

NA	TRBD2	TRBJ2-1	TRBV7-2	TGTGCCAGCAGCGTAGGACTAGCGGGGGGGTACAATGAGCAGTTCTTC	CASSVGLAGGYNEQFF
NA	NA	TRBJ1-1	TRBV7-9	TGTGCCAGCAGCTTAGCGGACCTGGGGGGCACTGAAGCTTTCTTT	CASSLADLGGTEAFF
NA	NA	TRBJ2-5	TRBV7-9	TGTGCCAGCAGCCTGGACACTACTCAAGAGACCCAGTACTTC	CASSLDTTQETQYF
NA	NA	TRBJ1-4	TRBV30	TGTGCCTATGGAGATTTTCGGGACACGCTGTTTTTT	CAYGDFRDTLFF
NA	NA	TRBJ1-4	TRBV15	TGTGCCACCAGCAGAGTCACAGGTCCGGGTAATGAAAAACTGTTTTTT	CATSRVTGPGNEKLFF
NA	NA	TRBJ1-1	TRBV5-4	TGTGCCAGCAGTCCAGGATACCTCATGAACACTGAAGCTTTCTTT	CASSPGYLMNTEAFF
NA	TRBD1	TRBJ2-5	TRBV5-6	TGTGCCAGCCGGTTAACAGGGGCGGAGACCCAGTACTTC	CASRLTGAETQYF
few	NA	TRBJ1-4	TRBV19	TGTGCCAGTACCAACTCTCGAAAACTGTTTTTT	CASTNSRKLFF
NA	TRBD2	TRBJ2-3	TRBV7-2	TGTGCCAGCAGCTCCCGGTCGGGGGGTGATACGCAGTATTTT	CASSSRSGGDTQYF
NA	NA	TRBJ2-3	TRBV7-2	TGTGCCAGCAGCTTAAGGGGCGTCTCAGATACGCAGTATTTT	CASSLRGVSDTQYF
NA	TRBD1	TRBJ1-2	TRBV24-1	TGTGCCACCAGTGATCTGACAGGGAACTATGGCTACACCTTC	CATSDLTGNYGYTF
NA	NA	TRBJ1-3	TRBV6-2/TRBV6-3	TGTGCCAGCAGTTCCGGGAGCCCTGGAAACACCATATATTTT	CASSSGSPGNTIYF
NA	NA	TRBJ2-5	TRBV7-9	TGTGCCAGCAGTCGTGGGGGCAGAGAGACCCAGTACTTC	CASSRGGRETQYF
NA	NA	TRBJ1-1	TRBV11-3	TGTGCCAGCAGCCAAGGACAGTTACATAGGGCCACTGAAGCTTTCTTT	CASSQGQLHRATEAFF
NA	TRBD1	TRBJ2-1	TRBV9	TGTGCCAGCAGCGTCAACAGGGGCCGCTCCTACAATGAGCAGTTCTTC	CASSVNRGRSYNEQFF
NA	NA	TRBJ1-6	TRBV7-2	TGTGCCAGCAGCTTAGATTCAGTTTCACCCCTCCACTTT	CASSLDSVSPLHF
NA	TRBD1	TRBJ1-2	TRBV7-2	TGTGCCAGCAGCTGGACAGGGGGCTATGGCTACACCTTC	CASSWTGGYGYTF
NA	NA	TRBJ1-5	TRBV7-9	TGTGCCAGCAGCTTATCGAGTGATCAGCCCCAGCATTTT	CASSLSSDQPQHF
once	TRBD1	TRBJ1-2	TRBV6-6	TGTGCCAGCAACGTACAGGGGGGTACTTATGGCTACACCTTC	CASNVQGGTYGYTF
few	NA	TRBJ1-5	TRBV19	TGTGCCAGTAGTATTTCGGACAGAGTCAATCAGCCCCAGCATTTT	CASSISDRVNQPQHF
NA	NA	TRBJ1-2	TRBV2	TGTGCCGGGGTTCTGGGGCCAGGTTATGGCTACACCTTC	CAGVLGPGYGYTF
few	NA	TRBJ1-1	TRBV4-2	TGTGCCAGCAGCCAAGATCGAGCAGGGGAAGCTTTCTTT	CASSQDRAGEAFF
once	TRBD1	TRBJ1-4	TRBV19	TGTGCCAGTAGTATGTTCACCGGGACAGCCAGCCCAACTAATGAAAAACTGTTTTTT	CASSMFTGTASPTNEKLFF
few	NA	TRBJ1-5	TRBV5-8	TGTGCCAGCAGCTTGGGGCAGACAAGCAATCAGCCCCAGCATTTT	CASSLGQTSNQPQHF
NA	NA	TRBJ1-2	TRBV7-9	TGTGCCAGCAGCTTAGGCAGGCGAGGGATCTATGGCTACACCTTC	CASSLGRRGIYGYTF
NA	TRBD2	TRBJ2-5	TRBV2	TGTGCCAGTTGTATGCAGCGGGGGGCAGAGACCCAGTACTTC	CASCMQRGAETQYF
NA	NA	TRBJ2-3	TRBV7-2	TGTGCCAGCAGCCTGCTATCCACAGATACGCAGTATTTT	CASSLLSTDTQYF
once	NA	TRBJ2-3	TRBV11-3	TGTGCCAGCAGCTTAGATGCCCGACAGGCCACCACAGATACGCAGTATTTT	CASSLDARQATTDTQYF
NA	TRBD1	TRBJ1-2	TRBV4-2	TGTGCCAGCAGCCAAGGGACAACAGGGGGCGGCTACACCTTC	CASSQGTTGGGYTF
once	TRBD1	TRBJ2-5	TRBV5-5	TGTGCCAGCAGCCCCGGGACAGGGGGCCAAGAGACCCAGTACTTC	CASSPGTGGQETQYF
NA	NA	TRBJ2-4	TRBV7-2	TGTGCCAGCAGCGGAGGGACCCGTCTAGCCAAAAACATTCAGTACTTC	CASSGGTRLAKNIQYF
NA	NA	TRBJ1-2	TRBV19	TGTGCCAGTACCCCCTTAGGGGCGTTGGACTATGGCTACACCTTC	CASTPLGALDYGYTF
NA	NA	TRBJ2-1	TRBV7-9	TGTGCCAGCAGCTCACGGGGATCCTACAATGAGCAGTTCTTC	CASSSRGSYNEQFF
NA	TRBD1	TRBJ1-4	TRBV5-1	TGCGCCAGCAGCACTAACCCGGGACAGGGAGGTGAAAAACTGTTTTTT	CASSTNPGQGGEKLFF
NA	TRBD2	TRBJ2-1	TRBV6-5	TGTGCCAGCAGTTACGGGACTAGCGGGGGCCATGAGCAGTTCTTC	CASSYGTSGGHEQFF
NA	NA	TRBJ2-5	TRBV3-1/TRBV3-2	TGTGCCAGCAGCCAAGATCCCACACCGCAAGAGACCCAGTACTTC	CASSQDPTPQETQYF
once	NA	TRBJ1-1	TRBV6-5	TGTGCCAGCAGAAACGGACAAAACACTGAAGCTTTCTTT	CASRNGQNTEAFF
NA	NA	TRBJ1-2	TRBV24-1	TGTGCCACCAGTGATTTGCACAAATCAATGGCAGCCGCCTTCGGGGACTATGGCTACACCTTC	CATSDLHKSMAAAFGDYGYTF
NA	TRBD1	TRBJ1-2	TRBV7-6	TGTGCCAGCAGCGAGTCCGGGACAGGGGATTTTGGCTACACCTTC	CASSESGTGDFGYTF
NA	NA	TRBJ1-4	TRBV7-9	TGTGCCAGCAGCCGGGACACTGGGCCTAAACTGTTTTTT	CASSRDTGPKLFF
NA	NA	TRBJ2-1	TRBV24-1	TGTGCCACCAGTGACCGCGGGCCCCTTCCCGATGAGCAGTTCTTC	CATSDRGPLPDEQFF
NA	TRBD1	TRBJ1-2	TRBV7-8	TGTGCCAGCAGCCCACGCATATACGGGACAGGGGTCTATGGCTACACCTTC	CASSPRIYGTGVYGYTF
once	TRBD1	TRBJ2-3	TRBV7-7	TGTGCCAGCAGCACCGGGACAGAGGTTGCAGATACGCAGTATTTT	CASSTGTEVADTQYF
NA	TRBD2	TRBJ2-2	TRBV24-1	TGTGCCACCAGTGATTTGACTTCTAGCGGGTCCCTGAGGACCGGGGAGCTGTTTTTT	CATSDLTSSGSLRTGELFF
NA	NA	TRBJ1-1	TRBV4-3	TGCGCCAGCAGCCAAGCAGGAATAGGGGCTATGAACACTGAAGCTTTCTTT	CASSQAGIGAMNTEAFF
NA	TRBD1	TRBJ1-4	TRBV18	TGTGCCAGCTCACCCCAGACAGGGGCAACAACTAATGAAAAACTGTTTTTT	CASSPQTGATTNEKLFF